The 3 T cell receptor beta chains presented below share a single source sample, sequenced in a study of cytomegalovirus exposure and HLA in healthy donors. Researchers ran the PCR with 60 Vbeta and 13 Jbeta primers. Profiling relied on immunoSEQ multiplex PCR, and the TCRdb table lists in-frame clones only, not all of them. The sample contains more than 55,000 clones, 74% of which appear only once. The sample comprised PBMCs. Receptors originate from a woman aged 60 to 75 in good health and CMV-seropositive.

J is TRBJ1-2 and V is TRBV18; maybe TRBD1 (5 bases). Trimming took 4 bases from V and 6 from J, leaving 12 bases between them. Germline assignment: CDR1 KGHSH and CDR2 LQKENI. The CDR3 spans 13 residues. CDR3 bases: TGTGCCAGCTCACGAACAGGTTTCGATGGCTACACCTTC. Its protein is CASSRTGFDGYTF.

Of note for this clone: Sequence at one end of the junction differs from germline and may be a read error. The chain joins TRBV7-7 to TRBJ2-1, with 8 bases that match TRBD2. The CDR3 has 15 amino acids. Germline V gives CDR1 SSHAT, CDR2 FNYEAQ (reference sequence). The CDR3 is CASSAGRGVYNEQFF. Here the CDR3 DNA reads TGTGCTAGCAGCGCGGGGCGGGGGGTGTACAATGAGCAGTTCTTC.

The chain has TRBV29-1 and TRBJ1-1, with 9 positions matching TRBD1. J gave up 6 bases and V 4 bases, and 3 bases lay outside the gene matches. Per the germline V gene, CDR1 is SQVTM and CDR2 is ANQGSEA. The CDR3 contains 12 residues. CDR3 nucleotides: TGCAGCGTTGGGACAGGGGATGCTGAAGCTTTCTTT. Residues: CSVGTGDAEAFF.